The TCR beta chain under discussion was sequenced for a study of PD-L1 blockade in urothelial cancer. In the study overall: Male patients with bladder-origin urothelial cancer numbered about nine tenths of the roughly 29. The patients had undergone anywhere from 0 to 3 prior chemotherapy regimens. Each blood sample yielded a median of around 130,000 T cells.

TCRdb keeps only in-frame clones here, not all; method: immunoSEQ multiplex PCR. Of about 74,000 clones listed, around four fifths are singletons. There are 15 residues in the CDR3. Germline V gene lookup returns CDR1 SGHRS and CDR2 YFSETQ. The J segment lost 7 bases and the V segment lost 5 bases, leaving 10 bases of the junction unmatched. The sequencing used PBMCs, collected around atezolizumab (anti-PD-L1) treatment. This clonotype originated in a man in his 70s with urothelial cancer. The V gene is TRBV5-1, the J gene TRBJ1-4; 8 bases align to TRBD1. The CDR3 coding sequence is TGCGCCAGCAGACCTACTGACAGGGGATTTGAAAAACTGTTTTTT. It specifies CASRPTDRGFEKLFF. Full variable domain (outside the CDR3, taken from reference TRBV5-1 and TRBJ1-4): KAGVTQTPRYLIKTRGQQVTLSCSPISGHRSVSWYQQTPGQGLQFLFEYFSETQRNKGNFPGRFSGRQFSNSRSEMNVSTLELGDSALYLCASRPTDRGFEKLFFGSGTQLSVL.